One and the same sample provided the 21 T cell receptor beta chains below, sequenced in a study of identical twins. TCRdb reprocessed the 5' RACE reads with MiXCR, giving one entry per CDR3 protein. The table has 450,000 or so distinct CDR3 sequences, 20% to 25% seen once. This sample was shared with a second study, whose subject was T cells expressing NK-cell markers.

Sequencing used CD4+ T cells sorted from blood. The source of these receptors is a young woman in good health.

A few counts support this clonotype. Compared with germline, one end of the junction differs, possibly owing to a read error. The chain recombines TRBV3-1 with TRBJ2-7; D gene ambiguous. The CDR3 extends over 12 amino acids. CDR1 is LGHDT, CDR2 YNNKEL, per germline (reference sequence). CDR3 sequence: CASSQVGELFDF. CDR3 nucleotide sequence: TGTGCCAGCAGCCAAGTTGGTGAACTTTTCGACTTC.

The chain recombines TRBV12-3 or TRBV12-4 with TRBJ2-7; D remains unclear. With 7 bases removed from V and 2 bases from J, the gap between germline ends came to 12 bases. CDR3 length: 13 residues. The CDR3 DNA reads TGTGCCAGCACTACTACCGGACCCTACGAGCAGTACTTC. This translates into CASTTTGPYEQYF.

The V gene is TRBV9, the J gene TRBJ2-1; 9 positions agree with TRBD2. The trim removed 0 bases at V and 7 bases at J, leaving 8 bases unmatched. Germline values: CDR1 SGDLS, CDR2 YYNGEE. There are 16 residues in the CDR3. The CDR3 region is CASSVEMAGGFNEQFF. DNA for the CDR3: TGTGCCAGCAGCGTAGAGATGGCGGGGGGGTTTAATGAGCAGTTCTTC.

The chain carries TRBV11-2 and TRBJ2-5; TRBD1 is a possible D gene (6 bases). The germline gives CDR1 SGHAT, CDR2 FQNNGV. The CDR3 loop spans 14 amino acids. V was cut by 2 bases and J by 2 bases, with 9 bases left in between. The CDR3, as DNA: TGTGCCAGCAGCTTAAAGGGGGTGCAAGAGACCCAGTACTTC. Translating gives CASSLKGVQETQYF.

This clonotype was seen only a few times. The chain joins TRBV12-3 or TRBV12-4 to TRBJ1-1; the match to TRBD1 covers 9 bases. This CDR3 spans 14 amino acids. Unmatched junction bases numbered 6, after V lost 2 bases and J lost 8 bases. CDR3 residues: CASSLWGGQGEAFF. The CDR3 DNA follows: TGTGCCAGCAGTTTATGGGGTGGACAGGGGGAAGCTTTCTTT.

This clonotype occurred a few times. The chain combines TRBV3-1 with TRBJ2-3, with TRBD2 identical over 9 bases. This CDR3 contains 15 residues. The trim removed 5 bases at V and 6 bases at J, leaving 9 bases unmatched. Looked up from germline, CDR1 is LGHDT and CDR2 is YNNKEL (reference sequence). The CDR3 sequence: CASSTFSGGADTQYF. For the CDR3, the DNA is TGTGCCAGCAGCACCTTTAGCGGGGGTGCTGATACGCAGTATTTT.

This clonotype was counted only a few times. This chain uses TRBV7-9 with TRBJ1-1, with D possibly TRBD1 on 5 matching bases. V was cut by 3 bases and J by 11 bases, with 13 bases left in between. The length of the CDR3 is 12 residues. Germline V CDR1 and CDR2: SEHNR, FQNEAQ (reference sequence). The CDR3 reads CASSFVEQAAFF. The CDR3 DNA sequence: TGTGCCAGCAGCTTTGTGGAACAGGCCGCTTTCTTT.

This clonotype came up once. The chain employs TRBV4-1 and TRBJ2-5, with D perhaps assigned TRBD1 or TRBD2 (6 bases each). CDR1 is MGHRA, CDR2 YSYEKL, per germline. The CDR3 is made up of 19 amino acids. V was trimmed by 4 bases and J by 3 bases, leaving 27 bases between them. The CDR3 reads CASSPTGGGTSKREETQYF. For the CDR3, the DNA is TGCGCCAGCAGCCCGACCGGAGGGGGAACCTCGAAGAGAGAAGAGACCCAGTACTTC.

The genes are TRBV6-2 or TRBV6-3 and TRBJ2-1; D not certain. The CDR3 extends over 14 amino acids. The V end was cut by 8 bases, the J end by 5 bases, with 16 bases between. Germline V gene lookup returns CDR1 MNHEY and CDR2 SVGEGT. CDR3 region: CASCLGRPHNEQFF. CDR3 DNA: TGTGCCAGCTGCCTTGGACGTCCCCACAATGAGCAGTTCTTC.

The chain carries TRBV4-1 and TRBJ1-2; no definite D call. V lost 0 bases and J 2 bases, leaving 10 bases between the germline ends. Per germline, CDR1 MGHRA and CDR2 YSYEKL. This CDR3 contains 15 residues. DNA for the CDR3: TGCGCCAGCAGCCAAGAATGGTCCGGAAACTATGGCTACACCTTC. It codes for CASSQEWSGNYGYTF.

The J gene is TRBJ2-1, the V gene TRBV6-1; a weak D match, TRBD2 (5 bases). The CDR3 sequence is 14 residues long. The germline CDR1 and CDR2 sequences are MNHNS and SASEGT. V lost 9 bases, J lost 4 bases, and 16 bases lay in between. As DNA, the CDR3 is TGTGCCAGTTGGGAGCGGAGCCCTTACAATGAGCAGTTCTTC. It codes for CASWERSPYNEQFF.

Note on this clonotype: The junction shows a germline mismatch at one end, possibly a read error. The V call is TRBV11-2, the J call TRBJ2-3; D remains ambiguous. The CDR3 extends over 16 amino acids. In germline, CDR1 is SGHAT, CDR2 FQNNGV. CDR3: CASSQAFGVPTNTQYF. The CDR3 DNA sequence: TGTGCCAGCAGCCAAGCATTTGGGGTACCCACAAATACGCAGTATTTT.

This clonotype was counted only a few times. The chain links TRBV20-1 to TRBJ2-3, with 8 nucleotides matching TRBD2. With 2 bases clipped from V and 2 bases from J, the junction kept 9 bases outside the gene matches. Germline loops: CDR1 DFQATT, CDR2 SNEGSKA (reference sequence). The CDR3 contains 16 residues. DNA of the CDR3: TGCAGTGCTAGATTTAGTGGCGGGGGGTCCACAGATACGCAGTATTTT. This translates into CSARFSGGGSTDTQYF.

This chain links TRBV12-3 or TRBV12-4 with TRBJ2-2; the D is unclear. The CDR3 runs to 12 residues. V was clipped by 1 base and J by 7 bases, with 4 bases between them. CDR3 loop: CASSLGDGELFF. The CDR3 nucleotides are TGTGCCAGCAGTTTAGGGGACGGGGAGCTGTTTTTT.

The rearrangement uses TRBV7-2 and TRBJ2-7, with D perhaps being TRBD1 or TRBD2 (6 bases each). The CDR3 is 15 amino acids. CDR1 and CDR2 (germline): SGHTA, FQGNSA. V dropped 4 bases and J dropped 5 bases, with 18 bases sitting between them. DNA for the CDR3: TGTGCCAGCAGCTCATTAGGGGGGCCCGTCCACGAGCAGTACTTC. Translated: CASSSLGGPVHEQYF.

The sample holds many counts of this clonotype. The rearrangement uses TRBV5-1 and TRBJ2-1; D not resolved. The CDR3 has 15 amino acids. V was pared by 3 bases and J by 0 bases, with 10 bases between. Germline V gene lookup returns CDR1 SGHRS and CDR2 YFSETQ. Here the CDR3 reads CASSSTPSSYNEQFF. The CDR3 region has the DNA TGCGCCAGCAGCTCGACTCCGAGCTCCTACAATGAGCAGTTCTTC.

This rearrangement joins TRBV5-1 to TRBJ2-7; 7 bases are shared with TRBD1. Germline V gene lookup returns CDR1 SGHRS and CDR2 YFSETQ. The CDR3 spans 15 residues. V gave up 4 bases and J gave up 2 bases; unmatched junction bases: 9. The CDR3 is CASSPFGTAAYEQYF. The CDR3 bases are TGCGCCAGCAGCCCATTCGGGACAGCCGCCTACGAGCAGTACTTC.

This sequence joins TRBV7-9 and TRBJ2-3, with D possibly TRBD2 on 7 matching bases. Germline lookup yields CDR1 SEHNR and CDR2 FQNEAQ (reference sequence). Trimming left V 0 bases short and J 1 base short, with 11 bases between. This CDR3 region has 16 residues. This CDR3 reads CASSLAWGGRTDTQYF. The CDR3 DNA is TGTGCCAGCAGCTTAGCGTGGGGGGGCCGCACAGATACGCAGTATTTT.

The CDR3 DNA sequence: TGCGCCAGCAGCCAAGGGCCCACGGAGGCATACGGGGAGCTGTTTTTT. This translates into CASSQGPTEAYGELFF. V and J are TRBV5-1 and TRBJ2-2, with D perhaps matching TRBD2 (5 bases). The length of the CDR3 is 16 residues. Germline CDR1 reads SGHRS; CDR2 reads YFSETQ. V was pared by 4 bases and J by 7 bases, with 20 bases between.

This clonotype came up a few times. The CDR3 sequence: CASSFKAFSYEQYF. CDR3 in DNA: TGTGCCAGCAGTTTTAAGGCGTTCTCCTACGAGCAGTACTTC. V usage is TRBV27 and J usage is TRBJ2-7; D uncertain. CDR1 and CDR2 from the germline V gene are MNHEY and SMNVEV (reference sequence). The CDR3 consists of 14 residues. V lost 3 bases to trimming and J lost 0 bases, with 9 bases between them.

This clonotype occurred a few times. This chain links TRBV6-2 or TRBV6-3 with TRBJ2-2, with D possibly matching TRBD1 (6 bases). CDR1 is MNHEY and CDR2 is SVGEGT in the germline V gene. There are 13 residues in the CDR3. Trimming took off 5 bases at V and 7 bases at J, with 11 bases between the two ends. The CDR3 loop reads CASSSQGSGELFF. The CDR3 DNA reads TGTGCCAGCAGTAGCCAGGGGAGCGGGGAGCTGTTTTTT.